Listed below are T cell receptor beta chains from one sample, sequenced in a study of blood T cell repertoires in COVID-19. Produced via immunoSEQ multiplex PCR; TCRdb's table is partial and in-frame only. The table has some 96,000 clones, approximately 90% seen once. The source material was peripheral blood. The source of these receptors is a man in his fifties or sixties with acute or convalescent COVID-19. Each CDR3 is given with its conserved first and last residue. Fields, in order: D gene, J gene, V gene, CDR3 DNA, CDR3 protein. The D gene is left open where the match is weak.

- | TRBJ1-2 | TRBV27 | TGTGCCAGCAGAAGACGGGGGACTGGCTACACCTTC | CASRRRGTGYTF
TRBD1 | TRBJ2-5 | TRBV25-1 | TGTGCCAGCAGGAGGACAGGCCAAGAGACCCAGTACTTC | CASRRTGQETQYF
TRBD1 | TRBJ1-2 | TRBV3-1/TRBV3-2 | TGTGCCAGCAGCGGGGACAGTGGCGGCTACACCTTC | CASSGDSGGYTF
- | TRBJ1-5 | TRBV7-2 | TGTGCCAGCAGCTTAAATCTTAATCAGCCCCAGCATTTT | CASSLNLNQPQHF
- | TRBJ1-2 | TRBV6-6 | TGTGCCAGTTCGGGGACTCCTGCTGGTAACTATGGCTACACCTTC | CASSGTPAGNYGYTF
- | TRBJ1-4 | TRBV18 | TGTGCCAGCTCACCAGGTTGGGGCGAAAAACTGTTTTTT | CASSPGWGEKLFF
TRBD1 | TRBJ1-2 | TRBV5-1 | TGCGCCAGCAGCCTACGGACAGGGAAGGATGATGGCTACACCTTC | CASSLRTGKDDGYTF
TRBD2 | TRBJ2-2 | TRBV6-5 | TGTGCCAGCAGTCCTCTAGCGGGGGTCACCGGGGAGCTGTTTTTT | CASSPLAGVTGELFF
- | TRBJ1-1 | TRBV28 | TGTGCCAGCAGTTTGGCGGGGATGAACACTGAAGCTTTCTTT | CASSLAGMNTEAFF
TRBD2 | TRBJ2-2 | TRBV14 | TGTGCCAGCTCGACGGGGGGGAGTTGGACCGGGGAGCTGTTTTTT | CASSTGGSWTGELFF
- | TRBJ1-6 | TRBV27 | TGTGCCAGCAGTTTAGATCGGGTTTCACCCCTCCACTTT | CASSLDRVSPLHF
- | TRBJ1-2 | TRBV28 | TGTGCCAGCAGAACGCCCGGGGGGGTACTTGGCTACACCTTC | CASRTPGGVLGYTF
- | TRBJ1-5 | TRBV28 | TGTGCCAGCAGCCCTGGGGACTTAGGAAGTCAGCCCCAGCATTTT | CASSPGDLGSQPQHF
TRBD1 | TRBJ2-2 | TRBV2 | TGTGCCAGCAGGGAGACAGGGGTCGGGGAGCTGTTTTTT | CASRETGVGELFF
- | TRBJ1-1 | TRBV7-6 | TGTGCCAGCAGCTTACGACAGAAGAACACTGAAGCTTTCTTT | CASSLRQKNTEAFF
- | TRBJ2-7 | TRBV18 | TGTGCCAGCTCACCAGGCGGCCCCTACGAGCAGTACTTC | CASSPGGPYEQYF
- | TRBJ1-4 | TRBV2 | TGTGCCACTGACTTACAGGGCGGTCGGGGAAAACTGTTTTTT | CATDLQGGRGKLFF
TRBD1 | TRBJ2-7 | TRBV30 | TGTGCCTGGAGTATTCAACAGGGGGCCGAGCAGTACTTC | CAWSIQQGAEQYF
- | TRBJ2-7 | TRBV28 | TGTGCCAGCAGTGCGGTGTCCTACGAGCAGTACTTC | CASSAVSYEQYF